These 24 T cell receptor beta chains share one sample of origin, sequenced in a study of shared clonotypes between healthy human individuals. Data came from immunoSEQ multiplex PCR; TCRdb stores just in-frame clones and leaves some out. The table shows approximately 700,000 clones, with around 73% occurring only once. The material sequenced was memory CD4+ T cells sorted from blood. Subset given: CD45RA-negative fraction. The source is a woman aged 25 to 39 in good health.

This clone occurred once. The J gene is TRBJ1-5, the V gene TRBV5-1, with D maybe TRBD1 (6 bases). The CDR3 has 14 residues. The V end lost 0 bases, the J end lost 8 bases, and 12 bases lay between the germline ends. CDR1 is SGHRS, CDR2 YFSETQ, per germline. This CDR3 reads CASSLAGGGKPQHF. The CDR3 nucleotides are TGCGCCAGCAGCTTGGCTGGGGGCGGCAAGCCCCAGCATTTT. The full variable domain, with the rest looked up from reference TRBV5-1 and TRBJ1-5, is KAGVTQTPRYLIKTRGQQVTLSCSPISGHRSVSWYQQTPGQGLQFLFEYFSETQRNKGNFPGRFSGRQFSNSRSEMNVSTLELGDSALYLCASSLAGGGKPQHFGDGTRLSIL.

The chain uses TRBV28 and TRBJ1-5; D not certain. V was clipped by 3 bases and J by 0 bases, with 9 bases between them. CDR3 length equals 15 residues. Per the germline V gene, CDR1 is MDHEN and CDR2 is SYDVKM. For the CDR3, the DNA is TGTGCCAGCAGTTTTGTCAGGACTAGCAATCAGCCCCAGCATTTT. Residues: CASSFVRTSNQPQHF. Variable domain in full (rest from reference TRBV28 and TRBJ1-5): DVKVTQSSRYLVKRTGEKVFLECVQDMDHENMFWYRQDPGLGLRLIYFSYDVKMKEKGDIPEGYSVSREKKERFSLILESASTNQTSMYLCASSFVRTSNQPQHFGDGTRLSIL.

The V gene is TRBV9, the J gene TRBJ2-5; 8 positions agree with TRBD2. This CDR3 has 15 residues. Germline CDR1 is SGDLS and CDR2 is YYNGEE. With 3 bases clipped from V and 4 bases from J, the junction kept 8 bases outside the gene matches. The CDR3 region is CASSASGLAPETQYF. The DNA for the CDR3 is TGTGCCAGCAGCGCCTCAGGACTAGCTCCAGAGACCCAGTACTTC.

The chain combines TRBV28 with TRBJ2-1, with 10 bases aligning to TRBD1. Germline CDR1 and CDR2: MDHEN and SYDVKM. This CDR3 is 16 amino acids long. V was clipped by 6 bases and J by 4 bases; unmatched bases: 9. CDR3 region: CASSLGGTGVYNEQFF. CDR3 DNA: TGTGCCAGCAGCCTAGGGGGGACAGGGGTTTACAATGAGCAGTTCTTC.

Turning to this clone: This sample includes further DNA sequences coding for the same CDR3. CDR3 protein: CASSYGTSGNEQFF. The CDR3 coding sequence is TGCGCCAGCAGCTACGGGACTAGCGGGAATGAGCAGTTCTTC. The V call is TRBV5-1, the J call TRBJ2-1; 12 bases align to TRBD2. The CDR3 contains 14 residues. The V gene's germline CDR1 is SGHRS and CDR2 YFSETQ. The J segment lost 7 bases and the V segment lost 3 bases, leaving 2 bases of the junction unmatched.

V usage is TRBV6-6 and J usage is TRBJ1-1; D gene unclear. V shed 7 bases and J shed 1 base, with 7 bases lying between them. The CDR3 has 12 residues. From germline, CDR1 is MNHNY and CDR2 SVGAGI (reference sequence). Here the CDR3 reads CASKGSNTEAFF. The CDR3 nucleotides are TGTGCCAGCAAGGGTTCGAACACTGAAGCTTTCTTT.

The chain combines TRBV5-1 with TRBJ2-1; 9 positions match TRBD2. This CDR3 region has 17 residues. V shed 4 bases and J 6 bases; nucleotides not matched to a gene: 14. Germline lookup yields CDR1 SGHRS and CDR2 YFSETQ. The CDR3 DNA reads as TGCGCCAGCAGCCCGAAGATGGTGCTAGCGGGGATCAATGAGCAGTTCTTC. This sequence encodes CASSPKMVLAGINEQFF.

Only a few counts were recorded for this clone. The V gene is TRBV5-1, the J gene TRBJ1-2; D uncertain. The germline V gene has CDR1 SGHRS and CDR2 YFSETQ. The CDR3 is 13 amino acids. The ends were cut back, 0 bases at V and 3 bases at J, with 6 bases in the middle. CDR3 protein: CASSLEVDYGYTF. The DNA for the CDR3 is TGCGCCAGCAGCTTGGAGGTGGACTATGGCTACACCTTC.

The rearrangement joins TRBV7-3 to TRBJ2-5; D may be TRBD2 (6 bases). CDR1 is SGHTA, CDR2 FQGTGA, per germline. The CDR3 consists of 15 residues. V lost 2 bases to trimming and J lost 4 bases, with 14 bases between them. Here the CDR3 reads CASSLSAGRPETQYF. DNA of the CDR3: TGTGCCAGCAGCTTATCCGCAGGGAGGCCAGAGACCCAGTACTTC. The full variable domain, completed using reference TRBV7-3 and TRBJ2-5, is GAGVSQTPSNKVTEKGKYVELRCDPISGHTALYWYRQSLGQGPEFLIYFQGTGAADDSGLPNDRFFAVRPEGSVSTLKIQRTERGDSAVYLCASSLSAGRPETQYFGPGTRLLVL.

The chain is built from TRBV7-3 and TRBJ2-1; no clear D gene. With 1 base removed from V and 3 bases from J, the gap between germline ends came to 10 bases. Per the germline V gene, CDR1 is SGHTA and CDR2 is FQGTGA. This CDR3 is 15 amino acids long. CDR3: CASSLSAANYNEQFF. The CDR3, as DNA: TGTGCCAGCAGCTTAAGCGCGGCGAACTACAATGAGCAGTTCTTC.

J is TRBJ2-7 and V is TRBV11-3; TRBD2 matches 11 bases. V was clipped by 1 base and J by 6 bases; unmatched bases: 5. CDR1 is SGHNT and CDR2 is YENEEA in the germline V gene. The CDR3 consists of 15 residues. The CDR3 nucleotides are TGTGCCAGCAGCTTAGCAGCTAGCGGGAGGTCCGAGCAGTACTTC. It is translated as CASSLAASGRSEQYF. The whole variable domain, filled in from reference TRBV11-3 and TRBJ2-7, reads EAGVVQSPRYKIIEKKQPVAFWCNPISGHNTLYWYLQNLGQGPELLIRYENEEAVDDSQLPKDRFSAERLKGVDSTLKIQPAELGDSAVYLCASSLAASGRSEQYFGPGTRLTVT.

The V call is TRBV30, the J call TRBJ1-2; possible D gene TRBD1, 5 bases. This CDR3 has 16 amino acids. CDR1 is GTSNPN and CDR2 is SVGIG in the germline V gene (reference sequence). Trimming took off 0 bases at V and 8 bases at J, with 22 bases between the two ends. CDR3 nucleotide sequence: TGTGCCTGGAGTGTGAAACAGGCCCATTGGGTTAGGGGCTACACCTTC. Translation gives CAWSVKQAHWVRGYTF.

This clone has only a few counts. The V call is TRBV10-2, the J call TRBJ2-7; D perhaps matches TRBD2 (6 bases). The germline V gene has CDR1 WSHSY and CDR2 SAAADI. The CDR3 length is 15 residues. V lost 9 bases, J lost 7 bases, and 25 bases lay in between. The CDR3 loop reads CASSTGDRDSGEQYF. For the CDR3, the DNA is TGCGCCAGTTCTACGGGAGATAGGGATTCGGGGGAGCAGTACTTC.

CDR3 loop: CASSEIALSYEQYF. CDR3 DNA sequence: TGTGCCAGCAGTGAAATAGCGCTCTCCTACGAGCAGTACTTC. J is TRBJ2-7 and V is TRBV6-1; D is perhaps TRBD2 (5 bases). The CDR3 extends over 14 amino acids. V was trimmed by 2 bases and J by 0 bases, leaving 8 bases between them. Germline CDR1 is MNHNS and CDR2 is SASEGT.

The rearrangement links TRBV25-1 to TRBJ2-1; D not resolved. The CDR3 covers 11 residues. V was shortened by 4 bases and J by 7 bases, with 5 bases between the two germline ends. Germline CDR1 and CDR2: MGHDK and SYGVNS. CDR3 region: CASSGRNEQFF. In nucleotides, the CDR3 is TGTGCCAGCAGTGGGCGGAATGAGCAGTTCTTC.

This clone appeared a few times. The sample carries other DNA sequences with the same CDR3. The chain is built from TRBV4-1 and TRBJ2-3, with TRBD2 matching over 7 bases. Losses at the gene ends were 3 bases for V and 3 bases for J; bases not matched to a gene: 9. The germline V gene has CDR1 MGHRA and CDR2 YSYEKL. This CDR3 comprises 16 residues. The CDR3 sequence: CASSQLPGLSTDTQYF. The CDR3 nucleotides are TGCGCCAGCAGCCAGCTCCCGGGACTAAGTACAGATACGCAGTATTTT.

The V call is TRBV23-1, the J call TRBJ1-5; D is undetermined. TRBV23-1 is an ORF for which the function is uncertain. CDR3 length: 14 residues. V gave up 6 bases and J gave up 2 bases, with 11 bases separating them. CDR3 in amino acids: CASRRPGCNQPQHF. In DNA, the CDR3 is TGCGCCAGCAGACGCCCTGGGTGCAATCAGCCCCAGCATTTT.

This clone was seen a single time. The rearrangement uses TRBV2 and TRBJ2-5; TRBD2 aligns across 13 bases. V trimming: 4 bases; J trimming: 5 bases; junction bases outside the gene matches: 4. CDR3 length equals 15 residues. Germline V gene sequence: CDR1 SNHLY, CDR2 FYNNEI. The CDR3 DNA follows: TGTGCCAGCAGTGCCGGGACTAGCGGGATTGAGACCCAGTACTTC. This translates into CASSAGTSGIETQYF.

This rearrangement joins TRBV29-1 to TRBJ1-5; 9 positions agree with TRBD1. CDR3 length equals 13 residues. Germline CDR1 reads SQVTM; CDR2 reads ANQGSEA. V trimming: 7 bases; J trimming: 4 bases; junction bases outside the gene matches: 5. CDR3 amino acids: CSALGQGNQPQHF. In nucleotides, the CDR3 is TGCAGCGCCTTGGGACAGGGTAATCAGCCCCAGCATTTT.

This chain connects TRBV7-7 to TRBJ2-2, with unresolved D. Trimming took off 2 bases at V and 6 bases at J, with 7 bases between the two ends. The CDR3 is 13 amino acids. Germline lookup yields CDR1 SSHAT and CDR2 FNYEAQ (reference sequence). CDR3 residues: CASSLHGAGELFF. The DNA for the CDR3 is TGTGCCAGCAGCTTACATGGGGCCGGGGAGCTGTTTTTT.

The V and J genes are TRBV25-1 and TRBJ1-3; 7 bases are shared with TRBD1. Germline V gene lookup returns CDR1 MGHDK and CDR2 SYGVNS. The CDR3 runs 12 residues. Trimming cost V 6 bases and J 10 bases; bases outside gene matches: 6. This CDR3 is CASRGTAGTIYF. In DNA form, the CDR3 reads TGTGCCAGCAGAGGGACAGCTGGGACCATATATTTT.

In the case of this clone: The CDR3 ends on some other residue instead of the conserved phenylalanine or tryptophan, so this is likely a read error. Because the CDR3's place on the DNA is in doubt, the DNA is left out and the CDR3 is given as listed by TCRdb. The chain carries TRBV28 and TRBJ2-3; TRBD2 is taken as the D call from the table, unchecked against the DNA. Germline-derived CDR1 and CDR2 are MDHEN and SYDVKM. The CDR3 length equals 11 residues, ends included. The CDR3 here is CASSSVGGAGL.

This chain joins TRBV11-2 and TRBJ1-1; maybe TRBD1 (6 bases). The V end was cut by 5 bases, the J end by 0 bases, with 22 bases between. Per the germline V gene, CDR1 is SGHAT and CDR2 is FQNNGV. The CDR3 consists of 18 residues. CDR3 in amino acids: CASSRDGGGSYMNTEAFF. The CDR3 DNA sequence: TGTGCCAGCAGCCGTGATGGTGGGGGCAGCTACATGAACACTGAAGCTTTCTTT.

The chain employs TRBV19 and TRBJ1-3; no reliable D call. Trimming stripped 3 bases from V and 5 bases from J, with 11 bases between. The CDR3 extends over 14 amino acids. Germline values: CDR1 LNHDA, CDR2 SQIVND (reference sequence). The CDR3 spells CASSITNLRNTIYF. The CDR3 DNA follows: TGTGCCAGTAGTATCACCAATCTACGAAACACCATATATTTT.